The 23 T cell receptor beta chains below all came from one sample that was sequenced in a study of cytomegalovirus exposure and HLA in healthy donors. Primers included in the PCR were 60 Vbeta and 13 Jbeta primers. Libraries were prepared by immunoSEQ multiplex PCR; TCRdb keeps only in-frame clonotypes and omits some of them. The table lists 160,000 or so clones, around 78% of them singletons. What was sequenced was PBMCs. The receptors stem from a man between 35 and 55 years old in good health and CMV-seronegative.

The chain has TRBV6-1 and TRBJ2-4; 8 bases line up with TRBD2. The CDR3 is 13 residues long. The germline V gene has CDR1 MNHNS and CDR2 SASEGT. J gave up 7 bases and V 3 bases, and 2 bases lay outside the gene matches. The CDR3, as DNA: TGTGCCAGCAGTGATACGGGAGGGAACATTCAGTACTTC. Protein sequence: CASSDTGGNIQYF.

The chain recombines TRBV29-1 with TRBJ2-1; 8 bases line up with TRBD1. V gave up 2 bases and J gave up 4 bases; unmatched junction bases: 16. Germline loops: CDR1 SQVTM, CDR2 ANQGSEA. The CDR3 loop spans 18 amino acids. The CDR3, as DNA: TGCAGCGTTGAAAGTTGGGAGACAGGGGTTCCGGATTACAATGAGCAGTTCTTC. Its protein is CSVESWETGVPDYNEQFF.

The sample holds one count of this clone. The chain has TRBV6-1 and TRBJ1-5, with TRBD1 identical over 9 bases. The CDR3 is 14 amino acids. V lost 6 bases to trimming and J lost 7 bases; unmatched junction nucleotides: 7. Germline V gene data show CDR1 as MNHNS and CDR2 as SASEGT. The DNA of the CDR3 is TGTGCCAGCAGGAACACAGGGGGCCGGCAGCCCCAGCATTTT. This sequence encodes CASRNTGGRQPQHF.

The table lists this clone with a few counts. The rearrangement links TRBV10-1 to TRBJ2-7, with TRBD1 matching over 7 bases. Germline loops: CDR1 WNHNN, CDR2 SYGVQD (reference sequence). The CDR3 loop spans 13 amino acids. The ends lost 6 bases at V and 2 bases at J; junction bases unmatched: 4. CDR3 loop: CASSRGYPYEQYF. CDR3 DNA sequence: TGCGCCAGCAGCAGGGGGTACCCCTACGAGCAGTACTTC.

This clone was counted once. The chain joins TRBV30 to TRBJ1-3, with D possibly matching TRBD1 (6 bases). Germline assignment: CDR1 GTSNPN and CDR2 SVGIG (reference sequence). Trimming pared 4 bases from V and 4 bases from J, leaving 14 bases between. This CDR3 has 14 amino acids. In DNA, the CDR3 is TGTGCCTGGAATGCAGGGGTTCACGGAAACACCATATATTTT. Its translation is CAWNAGVHGNTIYF. The full variable domain, with the rest looked up from reference TRBV30 and TRBJ1-3, is SQTIHQWPATLVQPVGSPLSLECTVEGTSNPNLYWYRQAAGRGLQLLFYSVGIGQISSEVPQNLSASRPQDRQFILSSKKLLLSDSGFYLCAWNAGVHGNTIYFGEGSWLTVV.

The CDR3 DNA reads as TGTGCCAGCTCACCAGCGGTTTACACAGATACGCAGTATTTT. This codes for CASSPAVYTDTQYF. The chain carries TRBV18 and TRBJ2-3; D is ambiguous. The CDR3 contains 14 residues. V was clipped by 2 bases and J by 2 bases, with 8 bases between them. Germline CDR1 reads KGHSH; CDR2 reads LQKENI.

The chain recombines TRBV15 with TRBJ2-7; TRBD2 aligns across 7 bases. J gave up 6 bases and V 5 bases, and 7 bases lay outside the gene matches. The length of the CDR3 is 13 residues. CDR1 and CDR2 from the germline V gene are LNHNV and YYDKDF (reference sequence). CDR3 sequence (DNA): TGTGCCACCAGCGGGGGGGTAGGGACCGAGCAGTACTTC. It codes for CATSGGVGTEQYF.

The chain joins TRBV6-1 to TRBJ2-2, with 10 bases identical to TRBD1. The CDR3 runs to 15 residues. V trimming: 6 bases; J trimming: 1 base; junction bases outside the gene matches: 2. Germline CDR1 reads MNHNS; CDR2 reads SASEGT. This CDR3 is CASSRDRGNTGELFF. For the CDR3, the DNA is TGTGCCAGCAGCCGGGACAGGGGGAACACCGGGGAGCTGTTTTTT.

The chain links TRBV2 to TRBJ2-1; 9 nucleotides line up with TRBD2. Germline lookup yields CDR1 SNHLY and CDR2 FYNNEI. V lost 5 bases, J lost 6 bases, and 8 bases stayed unmatched. The CDR3 length is 15 residues. Here the CDR3 reads CASSLIAGVGNEQFF. DNA of the CDR3: TGTGCCAGCAGTTTAATAGCGGGAGTTGGCAATGAGCAGTTCTTC.

The chain is built from TRBV29-1 and TRBJ2-5; 10 positions agree with TRBD1. Germline V gene sequence: CDR1 SQVTM, CDR2 ANQGSEA. The CDR3 contains 12 residues. Trimming removed 7 bases from V and 5 bases from J; junction bases left unmatched: 4. The CDR3 sequence: CSAQDRGETQYF. The CDR3 DNA is TGCAGCGCTCAGGACAGGGGGGAGACCCAGTACTTC.

This sequence joins TRBV10-3 and TRBJ2-1; the match to TRBD2 covers 13 bases. Looked up from germline, CDR1 is ENHRY and CDR2 is SYGVKD. Germline trimming cut 7 bases from V and 5 bases from J; bases unmatched to any gene: 5. The CDR3 is 15 amino acids. CDR3 DNA sequence: TGTGCCATCACCCAAGGACTAGCGGGAGACAATGAGCAGTTCTTC. Amino acid sequence: CAITQGLAGDNEQFF.

The chain employs TRBV10-1 and TRBJ2-7; TRBD2 agrees at 7 bases. The CDR3 contains 14 residues. CDR1 WNHNN and CDR2 SYGVQD come from the germline V gene (reference sequence). CDR3 nucleotides: TGCGCCAACAGTGGGGGGGAGGGACCCTACGAGCAGTACGTC. Translation: CANSGGEGPYEQYV.

This clone was recorded only once. The rearrangement uses TRBV4-1 and TRBJ1-4, with 9 bases aligning to TRBD1. The V and J ends lost 0 bases and 3 bases, in that order; junction bases with no gene match: 20. Germline V lookup: CDR1 MGHRA, CDR2 YSYEKL. This CDR3 is 22 amino acids long. As DNA, the CDR3 is TGCGCCAGCAGCCAAGAATTCCCTTTCCGAACAGGGGGCGCGGGATCTAATGAAAAACTGTTTTTT. It yields the protein CASSQEFPFRTGGAGSNEKLFF.

In the case of this clone: The same CDR3 is also encoded by other DNA sequences in this sample. The rearrangement links TRBV30 to TRBJ2-1; TRBD2 matches 7 bases. With V trimmed by 7 bases and J by 4 bases, 7 bases remained unmatched. This CDR3 comprises 13 residues. Germline-derived CDR1 and CDR2 are GTSNPN and SVGIG (reference sequence). The CDR3, as DNA: TGTGCCTCTGCTGGGAGGGCTTACAATGAGCAGTTCTTC. This gives the protein CASAGRAYNEQFF.

Comments on this clone: One end of the junction is discordant with germline, which a read error may explain. This sequence joins TRBV7-6 and TRBJ2-6; the D gene is possibly TRBD1 (7 bases). Germline V CDR1 and CDR2: SGHVS, FNYEAQ. The CDR3 extends over 20 amino acids. CDR3 sequence reads: CASSPRWRDRNVPGANGLTF. The CDR3 DNA follows: TGTGCCAGCAGCCCCAGGTGGCGGGACAGAAATGTCCCTGGGGCCAACGGCCTGACTTTC. Drawing the rest from reference TRBV7-6 and TRBJ2-6, the complete variable domain is GAGVSQSPRYKVTKRGQDVALRCDPISGHVSLYWYRQALGQGPEFLTYFNYEAQQDKSGLPNDRFSAERPEGSISTLTIQRTEQRDSAMYRCASSPRWRDRNVPGANGLTFGAGSRLTVL.

The V call is TRBV29-1, the J call TRBJ2-5, with 8 positions matching TRBD2. The CDR3 runs 14 residues. In germline, CDR1 is SQVTM, CDR2 ANQGSEA. J lost 4 bases, V lost 7 bases, and 11 bases had no gene match. CDR3 protein: CSAVDGRVAETQYF. CDR3 nucleotide sequence: TGCAGCGCCGTAGACGGGAGGGTAGCAGAGACCCAGTACTTC.

The rearrangement links TRBV11-3 to TRBJ2-3; D gene uncertain. V lost 7 bases and J 0 bases, leaving 14 bases between the germline ends. This CDR3 spans 15 amino acids. The V gene's germline CDR1 is SGHNT and CDR2 YENEEA. CDR3 DNA sequence: TGTGCCAGCACCTCGGAGCGCCCCAGCACAGATACGCAGTATTTT. It translates to CASTSERPSTDTQYF.

The V and J genes are TRBV13 and TRBJ2-1; 10 nucleotides agree with TRBD2. The CDR3 has 15 amino acids. CDR1 and CDR2 (germline): PRHDT, FYEKMQ (reference sequence). The V segment lost 5 bases and the J segment 7 bases; nucleotides outside the gene matches: 8. The CDR3 is CASSARTSGRNEQFF. The CDR3 coding sequence is TGTGCCAGCAGCGCCAGGACTAGCGGAAGGAATGAGCAGTTCTTC.

This clone was counted a few times. The chain combines TRBV2 with TRBJ2-4; D possibly corresponds to TRBD1 (6 bases). The CDR3 has 15 amino acids. Germline V gene sequence: CDR1 SNHLY, CDR2 FYNNEI. Trimming pared 9 bases from V and 7 bases from J, leaving 22 bases between. The CDR3 loop reads CASGGNLAGFNIQYF. CDR3 in DNA: TGTGCCAGTGGGGGCAATCTGGCAGGTTTTAACATTCAGTACTTC.

This sequence joins TRBV7-2 and TRBJ2-3, with 7 nucleotides matching TRBD1. Germline assignment: CDR1 SGHTA and CDR2 FQGNSA. The CDR3 has 15 residues. J gave up 6 bases and V 5 bases, and 11 bases lay outside the gene matches. CDR3 in DNA: TGTGCCAGCAGCCTTACGGACAGGTTCAGGGATACGCAGTATTTT. Translation gives CASSLTDRFRDTQYF. Filled out from reference TRBV7-2 and TRBJ2-3, the complete variable domain reads GAGVSQSPSNKVTEKGKDVELRCDPISGHTALYWYRQSLGQGLEFLIYFQGNSAPDKSGLPSDRFSAERTGGSVSTLTIQRTQQEDSAVYLCASSLTDRFRDTQYFGPGTRLTVL.

This rearrangement joins TRBV5-1 to TRBJ2-1; 7 nucleotides agree with TRBD1. The V and J ends lost 5 bases and 0 bases, in that order; junction bases with no gene match: 5. CDR1 and CDR2 (germline): SGHRS, YFSETQ. CDR3 size: 15 residues. DNA for the CDR3: TGCGCCAGCAGTGAGGGGGCCAGCTCCTACAATGAGCAGTTCTTC. Translating gives CASSEGASSYNEQFF.

The gene calls are TRBV5-4 and TRBJ2-4; TRBD1 might be the D (6 bases). Between the trimmed V and J ends, which lost 4 bases and 2 bases, there was a span of 16 bases. The CDR3 totals 16 residues. Germline CDR1 and CDR2: SGHNT and YYREEE (reference sequence). DNA for the CDR3: TGTGCCAGCAGCGCTGGTACAGGGAGAACCAAAAACATTCAGTACTTC. Translated, it gives CASSAGTGRTKNIQYF.

V is TRBV30 and J is TRBJ2-7, with D possibly being TRBD2 (5 bases). The CDR3 runs to 15 residues. V shed 4 bases and J shed 0 bases, with 16 bases lying between them. Germline lookup yields CDR1 GTSNPN and CDR2 SVGIG (reference sequence). CDR3 DNA: TGTGCCTGGAAGGGTGGCGGACTCCGCTCCTACGAGCAGTACTTC. It specifies CAWKGGGLRSYEQYF.